This T cell receptor (beta chain) was obtained from a study of OX40 agonist ivuxolimab in advanced cancers. In the study overall: Those enrolled were 82.7% male, with a mean age of around 55 years and ages from roughly 20 to 85. Under the entry rules, prior anti-PD-1, anti-PD-L1 or anti-CTLA-4 therapy was allowed, and approximately 40% had some. Study findings and constraints: The study found among the lowest clonal expansion in partial responders at 0.1-3.0 mg/kg. CD4+ T cells averaged fewer expanded clones than CD8+ T cells.

Germline CDR1 and CDR2: SEHNR and FQNEAQ (reference sequence). The CDR3 spans 14 residues. The ends lost 8 bases at V and 10 bases at J; junction bases unmatched: 7. Assay: immunoSEQ multiplex PCR; the TCRdb copy retains only in-frame clones and omits some. The sample lists fewer than 90,000 clones, roughly nine tenths occurring once. As regards this clone: Its specificity is unknown.

This sample comprised CD4+ or CD8+ T cells sorted from blood, obtained in a trial of the OX40 agonist ivuxolimab. The TCR was taken from an adult with an advanced solid tumor such as melanoma, head and neck, liver or kidney cancer. The chain couples TRBV7-9 to TRBJ2-1, with 14 bases identical to TRBD2. The CDR3 sequence is CASGGLAGDFEQFF. CDR3 bases: TGTGCCAGCGGGGGACTAGCGGGAGACTTCGAGCAGTTCTTC.